The clone carrying this T cell receptor (beta chain) has just a few counts. A much larger clone lies one base from this, so it may be a read error. The entry originates in a study of tumor-infiltrating lymphocytes in oesophageal squamous cell carcinoma. Each CDR3 protein is one row after TCRdb ran MiXCR on the PCR reads. The sample contains about 15,000 distinct CDR3 sequences, 40% to 60% of which appear only once. The CDR3 covers 15 residues. Germline V CDR1 and CDR2: LNHDA, SQIVND (reference sequence). Sequencing was done on a sample of blood. This clonotype originated in a male donor with esophageal squamous cell carcinoma. The chain joins TRBV19 to TRBJ2-1, with 10 bases identical to TRBD2. TRBJ2-7 explains the end of the DNA better; the J call may be wrong. CDR3 DNA: TGTGCCAGTAGGGCTAGCGGGAGACCCTACAATGAGCAGTACTTC. Its protein product is CASRASGRPYNEQYF.